A selection of T cell receptor beta chains follows, all from one sample in a study of T-cell memory formation after mild COVID-19. Via MiXCR, TCRdb re-called the 5' RACE reads, giving one row per CDR3 protein. The sample records roughly 400,000 distinct CDR3 sequences, 24% being singletons. Sequencing was done on a sample of PBMCs or a T cell subset sorted from them (not recorded which). The source of these receptors is an adult woman who had mild COVID-19 (a few samples of this study predate the infection). Cell type and time point are not known. Each CDR3 is given with its conserved first and last residue. The D gene is left open where the match is weak. Clone size is not always given. Where it is, it says once, few, many or a class for expanded clones.

d_call: NA
clone_size: many
j_call: TRBJ2-1
v_call: TRBV11-3
cdr3_aa: CASSPSGDLYNEQFF
cdr3_nt: TGTGCCAGCAGCCCGTCGGGGGATCTCTACAATGAGCAGTTCTTC

d_call: TRBD1
clone_size: NA
j_call: TRBJ2-2
v_call: TRBV7-3
cdr3_aa: CASSSGPRTGDTGELFF
cdr3_nt: TGTGCCAGCAGCTCTGGTCCCCGGACAGGGGACACCGGGGAGCTGTTTTTT

d_call: NA
clone_size: few
j_call: TRBJ1-5
v_call: TRBV18
cdr3_aa: CASSRQGRGQPQHF
cdr3_nt: TGTGCCAGCTCACGGCAGGGGAGGGGACAGCCCCAGCATTTT

d_call: NA
clone_size: NA
j_call: TRBJ1-1
v_call: TRBV30
cdr3_aa: CAWGVPEAFF
cdr3_nt: TGTGCCTGGGGAGTTCCTGAAGCTTTCTTT

d_call: TRBD2
clone_size: NA
j_call: TRBJ2-7
v_call: TRBV7-9
cdr3_aa: CASSLVGRLRYEQYF
cdr3_nt: TGTGCCAGCAGCTTAGTCGGGAGGCTCCGCTACGAGCAGTACTTC

d_call: NA
clone_size: NA
j_call: TRBJ2-5
v_call: TRBV7-9
cdr3_aa: CASSSNIGQRETQYF
cdr3_nt: TGTGCCAGCAGCTCCAACATTGGACAGAGGGAGACCCAGTACTTC

d_call: NA
clone_size: NA
j_call: TRBJ2-2
v_call: TRBV3-1
cdr3_aa: CASSLRGSGPITGELFF
cdr3_nt: TGTGCCAGCAGCCTAAGGGGGTCGGGTCCGATCACCGGGGAGCTGTTTTTT

d_call: TRBD2
clone_size: NA
j_call: TRBJ2-7
v_call: TRBV24-1
cdr3_aa: CATSDATLAGVGEQYF
cdr3_nt: TGTGCCACCAGTGATGCCACACTAGCGGGCGTAGGGGAGCAGTACTTC

d_call: NA
clone_size: NA
j_call: TRBJ2-5
v_call: TRBV11-2
cdr3_aa: CASSLGQVPDQETQYF
cdr3_nt: TGTGCCAGCAGCTTAGGGCAGGTCCCAGACCAAGAGACCCAGTACTTC

d_call: NA
clone_size: few
j_call: TRBJ1-5
v_call: TRBV20-1
cdr3_aa: CSARDSNQPQHF
cdr3_nt: TGCAGTGCTAGGGATAGCAATCAGCCCCAGCATTTT

d_call: NA
clone_size: NA
j_call: TRBJ2-2
v_call: TRBV29-1
cdr3_aa: CSARPVRGTGELFF
cdr3_nt: TGCAGCGCCCGACCAGTCAGGGGCACCGGGGAGCTGTTTTTT

d_call: NA
clone_size: NA
j_call: TRBJ2-7
v_call: TRBV12-3/TRBV12-4
cdr3_aa: CASSRQFYEQYF
cdr3_nt: TGTGCCAGCAGCCGTCAATTTTACGAGCAGTACTTC

d_call: NA
clone_size: NA
j_call: TRBJ2-5
v_call: TRBV5-5
cdr3_aa: CASSPGRYQETQYF
cdr3_nt: TGTGCCAGCAGCCCAGGACGATACCAAGAGACCCAGTACTTC

d_call: NA
clone_size: NA
j_call: TRBJ1-1
v_call: TRBV18
cdr3_aa: CASSLRAMGTEAFF
cdr3_nt: TGTGCCAGCTCACTCCGGGCCATGGGGACTGAAGCTTTCTTT

d_call: TRBD1
clone_size: few
j_call: TRBJ1-1
v_call: TRBV12-3/TRBV12-4
cdr3_aa: CASSFWTGITEAFF
cdr3_nt: TGTGCCAGCAGTTTCTGGACAGGAATTACTGAAGCTTTCTTT

d_call: NA
clone_size: NA
j_call: TRBJ2-3
v_call: TRBV7-3
cdr3_aa: CASSSDASATDTQYF
cdr3_nt: TGTGCCAGCAGCTCCGACGCCTCGGCGACAGATACGCAGTATTTT

d_call: NA
clone_size: NA
j_call: TRBJ2-5
v_call: TRBV9
cdr3_aa: CASSADPRTQYF
cdr3_nt: TGTGCCAGCAGCGCCGATCCGAGGACCCAGTACTTC

d_call: NA
clone_size: NA
j_call: TRBJ1-1
v_call: TRBV2
cdr3_aa: CASSEYRRNTEAFF
cdr3_nt: TGTGCCAGCAGTGAGTACAGGAGGAACACTGAAGCTTTCTTT

d_call: TRBD1
clone_size: few
j_call: TRBJ1-1
v_call: TRBV7-6
cdr3_aa: CASSTGVGDTEAFF
cdr3_nt: TGTGCCAGCAGCACAGGGGTGGGGGACACTGAAGCTTTCTTT

d_call: NA
clone_size: NA
j_call: TRBJ1-1
v_call: TRBV19
cdr3_aa: CASSIVGGRGAEAFF
cdr3_nt: TGTGCCAGTAGTATAGTCGGGGGGCGAGGCGCTGAAGCTTTCTTT

d_call: TRBD2
clone_size: NA
j_call: TRBJ2-3
v_call: TRBV2
cdr3_aa: CASSPRGITDTQYF
cdr3_nt: TGTGCCAGCTCTCCGCGGGGGATCACAGATACGCAGTATTTT

d_call: NA
clone_size: NA
j_call: TRBJ2-1
v_call: TRBV9
cdr3_aa: CASSARGSSYNEQFF
cdr3_nt: TGTGCCAGCAGCGCCAGGGGTAGCTCCTACAATGAGCAGTTCTTC

d_call: TRBD2
clone_size: NA
j_call: TRBJ2-3
v_call: TRBV7-9
cdr3_aa: CASSFGGGGTDTQYF
cdr3_nt: TGTGCCAGCAGCTTTGGCGGGGGGGGCACAGATACGCAGTATTTT

d_call: NA
clone_size: few
j_call: TRBJ2-3
v_call: TRBV20-1
cdr3_aa: CSAREGTAGTDTQYF
cdr3_nt: TGCAGTGCTAGAGAGGGGACGGCCGGCACAGATACGCAGTATTTT

d_call: TRBD1
clone_size: NA
j_call: TRBJ2-2
v_call: TRBV30
cdr3_aa: CACRTGPITGELFF
cdr3_nt: TGTGCCTGCCGGACAGGGCCGATCACCGGGGAGCTGTTTTTT

d_call: TRBD1
clone_size: NA
j_call: TRBJ2-7
v_call: TRBV9
cdr3_aa: CASSVEGQGVYEQYF
cdr3_nt: TGTGCCAGCAGCGTAGAGGGACAGGGGGTCTACGAGCAGTACTTC

d_call: NA
clone_size: NA
j_call: TRBJ2-7
v_call: TRBV24-1
cdr3_aa: CATRARTVGSSYEQYF
cdr3_nt: TGTGCCACCAGGGCCCGGACGGTGGGTAGCTCCTACGAGCAGTACTTC